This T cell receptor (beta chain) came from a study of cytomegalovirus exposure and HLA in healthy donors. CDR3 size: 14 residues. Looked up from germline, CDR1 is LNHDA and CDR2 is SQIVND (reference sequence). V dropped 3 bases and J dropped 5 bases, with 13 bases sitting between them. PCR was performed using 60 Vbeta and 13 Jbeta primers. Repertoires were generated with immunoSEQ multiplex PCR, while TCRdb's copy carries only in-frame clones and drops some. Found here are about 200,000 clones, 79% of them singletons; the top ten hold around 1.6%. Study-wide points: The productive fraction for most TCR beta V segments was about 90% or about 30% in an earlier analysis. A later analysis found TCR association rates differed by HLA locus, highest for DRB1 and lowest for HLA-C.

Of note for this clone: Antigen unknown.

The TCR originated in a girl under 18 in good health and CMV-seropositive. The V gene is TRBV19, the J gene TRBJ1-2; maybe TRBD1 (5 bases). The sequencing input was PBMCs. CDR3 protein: CASSIRGGFYGYTF. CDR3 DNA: TGTGCCAGTAGTATTCGGGGGGGGTTTTATGGCTACACCTTC.